This T cell receptor beta chain is drawn from a study of shared clonotypes between healthy human individuals. Naive CD8 cells lacked CD45RO and underwent positive selection for CCR7, leaving out terminally differentiated effector memory CD45RA+ cells. Clones were sequenced by immunoSEQ multiplex PCR, and TCRdb holds only the in-frame ones, with some missing. The sample has about 820,000 clones; about 91% are singletons. The germline gives CDR1 MDHEN, CDR2 SYDVKM. Unmatched junction bases numbered 11, after V lost 4 bases and J lost 3 bases. CDR3 length: 16 residues. Specimen: naive CD8+ T cells sorted from blood. The chain couples TRBV28 to TRBJ2-7, with 8 bases lining up with TRBD1. This sequence originates from a man aged 25-45 years in good health. CDR3 sequence: CASSSPRDRTIYEQYF. The CDR3 DNA reads TGTGCCAGCAGTTCACCCCGGGACAGGACGATCTACGAGCAGTACTTC.